This entry is about one T cell receptor beta chain. Study processing details: How many nucleated cells were present was estimated from reference gene primer amplification. The data were produced by immunoSEQ multiplex PCR, yet TCRdb's version contains in-frame clones alone and is incomplete. That table gives V, J and clone size, and the DNA gave D and trimming. The sample yields hundreds of thousands of clones, over 75% seen once. Germline-derived CDR1 and CDR2 are GTSNPN and SVGIG (reference sequence). This CDR3 region has 13 residues. Unmatched junction bases numbered 7, after V lost 5 bases and J lost 7 bases. The sample originates from a study of blood T cell repertoires in COVID-19. About the research overall: COVID-19 samples collected from the United States, Italy and Spain covered acute and convalescent phases. The analysed material was cDNA or gDNA that came from T cells, B-cell-depleted T cells, or PBMCs.

V is TRBV30 and J is TRBJ1-5; TRBD1 matches at 8 bases. Material: peripheral blood. This TCR was recovered from a woman of 80 years or more with acute or convalescent COVID-19. The CDR3 spells CAWDTGGEQPQHF. The CDR3 DNA follows: TGTGCCTGGGATACAGGGGGGGAGCAGCCCCAGCATTTT. The full variable domain, completed using reference TRBV30 and TRBJ1-5, is SQTIHQWPATLVQPVGSPLSLECTVEGTSNPNLYWYRQAAGRGLQLLFYSVGIGQISSEVPQNLSASRPQDRQFILSSKKLLLSDSGFYLCAWDTGGEQPQHFGDGTRLSIL.